Each of the 14 T cell receptor beta chains below was sequenced from the same sample in a study of metastatic and nonmetastatic thyroid tumors (dated by TCRdb to 2018 to 2021). Library method: PCR. Sequencing was performed on an Illumina HiSeq 4000. Clones were called with MiXCR by TCRdb after fastp trimmed the public reads at Q25, and only in-frame beta chains were retained. The sample table records 50,000 or so clones; less than 25% of these occur just once. The ten largest account for 3.8% of the sample. Before undergoing thyroid surgery, none of the patients had been given any kind of treatment. Sample: blood. These receptors originate from a male donor with papillary thyroid cancer or a benign thyroid nodule (not recorded which). Some clones in this sample may be carry-over from other donors' samples.

The CDR3 protein is CSAEPGQGFYEQYF. The CDR3 region has the DNA TGCAGTGCGGAGCCGGGACAGGGGTTCTACGAGCAGTACTTC. The V gene is TRBV20-1, the J gene TRBJ2-7; 10 nucleotides align to TRBD1. Germline lookup yields CDR1 DFQATT and CDR2 SNEGSKA (reference sequence). The V and J ends lost 6 bases and 3 bases, in that order; junction bases with no gene match: 8. This CDR3 spans 14 amino acids.

The J gene is TRBJ1-1, the V gene TRBV11-1; no definite D call. Trimming removed 6 bases from V and 2 bases from J, with 19 bases in between. This CDR3 comprises 16 residues. CDR1 SGHAT and CDR2 FQDESV come from the germline V gene (reference sequence). This CDR3 is CASRPSGRRSNTEAFF. CDR3 DNA sequence: TGTGCCAGCAGACCATCCGGACGTCGCAGTAACACTGAAGCTTTCTTT.

This clone has a count of ten or more. The V and J genes are TRBV11-2 and TRBJ2-7, with D tentatively TRBD2 (6 bases). The CDR3 covers 15 residues. Trimming took 4 bases from V and 3 from J, leaving 16 bases between them. Germline V gene sequence: CDR1 SGHAT, CDR2 FQNNGV. In DNA form, the CDR3 reads TGTGCCAGCAGCTCCCCGGGACTTCGACTCTACGAGCAGTACTTC. This codes for CASSSPGLRLYEQYF.

The table lists this clone with many counts. J is TRBJ2-5 and V is TRBV5-4, with 8 bases matching TRBD1. The CDR3 contains 13 residues. CDR1 and CDR2 (germline): SGHNT, YYREEE (reference sequence). The V and J ends lost 4 bases and 5 bases, in that order; junction bases with no gene match: 4. CDR3 bases: TGTGCCAGCAGCAAGGACAGGGTGGAGACCCAGTACTTC. This sequence encodes CASSKDRVETQYF.

This clone was found many times. This chain links TRBV7-9 with TRBJ1-2; a weak D match, TRBD1 (6 bases). V was trimmed by 2 bases and J by 8 bases, leaving 15 bases between them. This CDR3 comprises 14 residues. Germline CDR1 SEHNR, CDR2 FQNEAQ (reference sequence). The CDR3 here is CASSLPHHRDGYTF. Written as DNA, the CDR3 is TGTGCCAGCAGCTTACCTCACCACAGGGACGGCTACACCTTC.

CDR3 region: CASSLRQTQETQYF. CDR3 in DNA: TGTGCCAGCAGTTTACGACAAACCCAAGAGACCCAGTACTTC. This chain connects TRBV27 to TRBJ2-5; D gene ambiguous. V dropped 2 bases and J dropped 1 base, with 8 bases sitting between them. The V gene's germline CDR1 is MNHEY and CDR2 SMNVEV (reference sequence). This CDR3 has 14 residues.

This clone was counted ten times or more. The chain employs TRBV5-4 and TRBJ2-5, with 9 nucleotides matching TRBD2. Trimming cost V 4 bases and J 0 bases; bases outside gene matches: 4. The CDR3 is made up of 15 amino acids. The germline V gene has CDR1 SGHNT and CDR2 YYREEE (reference sequence). CDR3 protein: CASSRAGGHQETQYF. In nucleotides, the CDR3 is TGTGCCAGCAGCCGAGCGGGAGGCCACCAAGAGACCCAGTACTTC.

This clone appeared once. The rearrangement links TRBV5-6 to TRBJ2-1, with TRBD2 matching 8 bases. Looked up from germline, CDR1 is SGHDT and CDR2 is YYEEEE. This CDR3 has 15 amino acids. The V and J ends lost 4 bases and 8 bases, in that order; junction bases with no gene match: 11. The CDR3 sequence: CASSPTSVSLYEQFF. The CDR3 DNA reads TGTGCCAGCAGCCCGACTAGCGTGAGTTTGTATGAGCAGTTCTTC.

This clone was observed a handful of times. The rearrangement joins TRBV15 to TRBJ2-5; maybe TRBD1 (5 bases). This CDR3 has 14 residues. The germline gives CDR1 LNHNV, CDR2 YYDKDF (reference sequence). V lost 0 bases to trimming and J lost 2 bases, with 7 bases between them. CDR3 nucleotide sequence: TGTGCCACCAGCAGAGATCAGGGACAAGAGACCCAGTACTTC. This translates into CATSRDQGQETQYF.

At least ten counts were recorded for this clone. The chain combines TRBV20-1 with TRBJ1-6; 10 bases align to TRBD1. After removal of 5 bases from V and 8 bases from J, the junction contained 3 bases not matched to a gene. The CDR3 contains 13 residues. Germline-derived CDR1 and CDR2 are DFQATT and SNEGSKA (reference sequence). CDR3 coding DNA: TGCAGTGCTCTGGACAGGGGGGATTCACCCCTCCACTTT. This encodes CSALDRGDSPLHF.

This clone has at least ten counts. The V call is TRBV11-2, the J call TRBJ1-1; D gene uncertain. The CDR3 runs 13 residues. Trimming stripped 2 bases from V and 3 bases from J, with 7 bases between. Per germline, CDR1 SGHAT and CDR2 FQNNGV. In DNA, the CDR3 is TGTGCCAGCAGCTTAAACGGTTACACTGAAGCTTTCTTT. Amino acids: CASSLNGYTEAFF.

CDR3 DNA sequence: TGCAGTGCTAGGTACCAGGGGGTGTCCACAGATACGCAGTATTTT. Translation: CSARYQGVSTDTQYF. The chain couples TRBV20-1 to TRBJ2-3; 7 nucleotides align to TRBD1. Germline assignment: CDR1 DFQATT and CDR2 SNEGSKA (reference sequence). This CDR3 has 15 residues. V was pared by 3 bases and J by 2 bases, with 8 bases of the junction left unmatched.

In this sample, this clone turned up many times. The CDR3 DNA is TGTGCCAGCAGCTTAGGGCCGAATCAAGAGACCCAGTACTTC. It is translated as CASSLGPNQETQYF. The chain has TRBV7-9 and TRBJ2-5, with D hard to call. This CDR3 is built from 14 residues. The V end lost 1 base, the J end lost 2 bases, and 8 bases lay between the germline ends. Germline values: CDR1 SEHNR, CDR2 FQNEAQ (reference sequence).

This clone turned up a few times. The chain recombines TRBV19 with TRBJ2-1, with 11 bases identical to TRBD2. Trimming at V came to 8 bases and at J to 9 bases, leaving 15 bases not matched to a gene. The germline V gene encodes CDR1 LNHDA and CDR2 SQIVND (reference sequence). The CDR3 covers 16 residues. The CDR3 region is CASVSNSGRAKGEQFF. The CDR3 nucleotides are TGTGCCAGTGTATCCAATAGCGGGAGGGCCAAGGGTGAGCAGTTCTTC.